The T cell receptor beta chain under discussion was sequenced for a study of cytomegalovirus exposure and HLA in healthy donors. Study outcomes and limitations: According to the study, roughly 160 TCR beta chains were cytomegalovirus-associated. The CMV antigen specificity of a few CMV-associated chains was confirmed through in vitro analysis. A highly shared variant cluster was judged a likely technical artifact.

The CDR3 is 14 amino acids. The germline V and J ends were trimmed by 3 bases and 3 bases, with 11 bases remaining between them. Germline CDR1 is SEHNR and CDR2 is FQNEAQ (reference sequence). In regard to this clone: Its target is unknown.

PCR involved 60 Vbeta and 13 Jbeta primers. Data came from immunoSEQ multiplex PCR; TCRdb stores just in-frame clones and leaves some out. Among 60,000 to 90,000 clones listed, about 70% were seen once. Healthy bone marrow donors made up the donor group. V gene TRBV7-9 combines with J gene TRBJ1-2; D might be TRBD1 (5 bases). This receptor was obtained from a woman in her 50s in good health and CMV-seropositive. Sequencing was carried out using PBMCs. The CDR3 protein is CASSLGGEHYGYTF. In nucleotides, the CDR3 is TGTGCCAGCAGCTTGGGGGGTGAGCACTATGGCTACACCTTC.